This TCR beta chain was profiled in a study of regulatory T cells in long-lasting Graves disease. Study overall: For under 3 months, newly diagnosed Graves' patients had been taking antithyroid drugs. Study conclusions and caveats: It was in persistent disease that TRBV28, TRBJ1-2 and TRBJ2-5 were favored.

For this clonotype: Its antigen is not identified.

V dropped 4 bases and J dropped 0; count of bases not matched to a gene: 5. This CDR3 is 16 amino acids long. CDR1 SGHRS and CDR2 YFSETQ come from the germline V gene. Time point indicated: newly diagnosed GD, antithyroid drugs for less than 3 months. Isolated PBMC RNA provided the starting material for the TCR library. CDR3 regions were amplified by Arm-PCR using iRepertoire HTBI primers to build TCR beta libraries. TCRdb recomputed calls from the multiplex PCR reads with MiXCR, one row per CDR3 protein. The sample consists of 680,000 or so distinct CDR3 sequences, roughly 15% of them appearing once. Separately, the same data were catalogued under a study of T cells in Graves' hyperthyroidism and ophthalmopathy. That publication notes: RT-PCR in the first round (using the HTBI primer set) targeted the TCR CDR3.

The material was peripheral blood mononuclear cells (PBMCs), obtained at new diagnosis, from a patient treated with antithyroid drugs. The chain combines TRBV5-1 with TRBJ2-7; 12 bases are a match to TRBD1. The sequence was obtained from a woman in her thirties with Graves disease. Here the CDR3 reads CASSLMGQGASYEQYF. CDR3 DNA sequence: TGCGCCAGCAGCCTCATGGGACAGGGGGCCTCCTACGAGCAGTACTTC.